The clone carrying this T cell receptor beta chain has a handful of counts. The sample comes from a study of T cell changes during pregnancy in multiple sclerosis. Some clones are missing from TCRdb's copy, which holds only in-frame ones; the method was immunoSEQ multiplex PCR. The sample contains about 77,000 clones, about 88% of which appear only once. The CDR3 is 15 residues long. The germline V gene encodes CDR1 LNHNV and CDR2 YYDKDF (reference sequence). J was trimmed by 4 bases and V by 3 bases; bases with no gene match: 7. The sample consisted of peripheral blood, taken before pregnancy. The sequence was obtained from a female donor with multiple sclerosis, enrolled in a pregnancy study. The gene calls are TRBV15 and TRBJ1-2, with 8 bases fitting TRBD1. CDR3 sequence reads: CATSSRDRTFYGYTF. The CDR3 region has the DNA TGTGCCACCAGCAGCCGGGACAGGACCTTCTATGGCTACACCTTC.